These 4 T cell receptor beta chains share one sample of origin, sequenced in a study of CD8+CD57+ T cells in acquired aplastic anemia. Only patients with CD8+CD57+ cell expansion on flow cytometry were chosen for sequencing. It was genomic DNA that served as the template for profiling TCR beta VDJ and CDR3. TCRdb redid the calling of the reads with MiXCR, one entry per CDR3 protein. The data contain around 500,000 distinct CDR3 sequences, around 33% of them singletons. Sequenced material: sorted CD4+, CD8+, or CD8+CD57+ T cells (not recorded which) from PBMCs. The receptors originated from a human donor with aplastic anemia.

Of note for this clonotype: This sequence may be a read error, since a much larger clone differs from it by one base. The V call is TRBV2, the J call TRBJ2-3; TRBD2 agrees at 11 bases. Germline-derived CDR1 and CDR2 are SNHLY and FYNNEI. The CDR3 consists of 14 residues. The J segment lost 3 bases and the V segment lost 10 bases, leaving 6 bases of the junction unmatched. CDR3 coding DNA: TGTGCCATTGTAGCGGGAGGGATAACAGATACGCAGTATTTT. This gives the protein CAIVAGGITDTQYF.

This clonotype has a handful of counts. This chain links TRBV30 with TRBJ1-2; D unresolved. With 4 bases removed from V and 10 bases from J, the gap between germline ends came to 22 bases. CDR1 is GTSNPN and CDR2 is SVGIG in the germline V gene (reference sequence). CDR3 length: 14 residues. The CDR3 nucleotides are TGTGCCTGGACCCCACTGACCACGCAAGCGGCCTACACCTTC. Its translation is CAWTPLTTQAAYTF.

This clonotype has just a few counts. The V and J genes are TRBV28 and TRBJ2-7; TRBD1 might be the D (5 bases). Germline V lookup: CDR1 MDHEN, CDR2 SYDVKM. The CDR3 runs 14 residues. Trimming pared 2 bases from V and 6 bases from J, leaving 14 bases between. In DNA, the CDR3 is TGTGCCAGCAGTTTACCGCGACAGACTCCCGAGCAGTACTTC. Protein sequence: CASSLPRQTPEQYF.

The CDR3 loop is CASTPWAAHQPQHF. The CDR3 region has the DNA TGTGCCAGTACCCCCTGGGCGGCTCATCAGCCCCAGCATTTT. V and J are TRBV19 and TRBJ1-5; D remains unclear. This CDR3 comprises 14 residues. Germline CDR1 LNHDA, CDR2 SQIVND (reference sequence). V gave up 7 bases and J gave up 5 bases, with 15 bases separating them. The full variable domain, with the rest looked up from reference TRBV19 and TRBJ1-5, is DGGITQSPKYLFRKEGQNVTLSCEQNLNHDAMYWYRQDPGQGLRLIYYSQIVNDFQKGDIAEGYSVSREKKESFPLTVTSAQKNPTAFYLCASTPWAAHQPQHFGDGTRLSIL.